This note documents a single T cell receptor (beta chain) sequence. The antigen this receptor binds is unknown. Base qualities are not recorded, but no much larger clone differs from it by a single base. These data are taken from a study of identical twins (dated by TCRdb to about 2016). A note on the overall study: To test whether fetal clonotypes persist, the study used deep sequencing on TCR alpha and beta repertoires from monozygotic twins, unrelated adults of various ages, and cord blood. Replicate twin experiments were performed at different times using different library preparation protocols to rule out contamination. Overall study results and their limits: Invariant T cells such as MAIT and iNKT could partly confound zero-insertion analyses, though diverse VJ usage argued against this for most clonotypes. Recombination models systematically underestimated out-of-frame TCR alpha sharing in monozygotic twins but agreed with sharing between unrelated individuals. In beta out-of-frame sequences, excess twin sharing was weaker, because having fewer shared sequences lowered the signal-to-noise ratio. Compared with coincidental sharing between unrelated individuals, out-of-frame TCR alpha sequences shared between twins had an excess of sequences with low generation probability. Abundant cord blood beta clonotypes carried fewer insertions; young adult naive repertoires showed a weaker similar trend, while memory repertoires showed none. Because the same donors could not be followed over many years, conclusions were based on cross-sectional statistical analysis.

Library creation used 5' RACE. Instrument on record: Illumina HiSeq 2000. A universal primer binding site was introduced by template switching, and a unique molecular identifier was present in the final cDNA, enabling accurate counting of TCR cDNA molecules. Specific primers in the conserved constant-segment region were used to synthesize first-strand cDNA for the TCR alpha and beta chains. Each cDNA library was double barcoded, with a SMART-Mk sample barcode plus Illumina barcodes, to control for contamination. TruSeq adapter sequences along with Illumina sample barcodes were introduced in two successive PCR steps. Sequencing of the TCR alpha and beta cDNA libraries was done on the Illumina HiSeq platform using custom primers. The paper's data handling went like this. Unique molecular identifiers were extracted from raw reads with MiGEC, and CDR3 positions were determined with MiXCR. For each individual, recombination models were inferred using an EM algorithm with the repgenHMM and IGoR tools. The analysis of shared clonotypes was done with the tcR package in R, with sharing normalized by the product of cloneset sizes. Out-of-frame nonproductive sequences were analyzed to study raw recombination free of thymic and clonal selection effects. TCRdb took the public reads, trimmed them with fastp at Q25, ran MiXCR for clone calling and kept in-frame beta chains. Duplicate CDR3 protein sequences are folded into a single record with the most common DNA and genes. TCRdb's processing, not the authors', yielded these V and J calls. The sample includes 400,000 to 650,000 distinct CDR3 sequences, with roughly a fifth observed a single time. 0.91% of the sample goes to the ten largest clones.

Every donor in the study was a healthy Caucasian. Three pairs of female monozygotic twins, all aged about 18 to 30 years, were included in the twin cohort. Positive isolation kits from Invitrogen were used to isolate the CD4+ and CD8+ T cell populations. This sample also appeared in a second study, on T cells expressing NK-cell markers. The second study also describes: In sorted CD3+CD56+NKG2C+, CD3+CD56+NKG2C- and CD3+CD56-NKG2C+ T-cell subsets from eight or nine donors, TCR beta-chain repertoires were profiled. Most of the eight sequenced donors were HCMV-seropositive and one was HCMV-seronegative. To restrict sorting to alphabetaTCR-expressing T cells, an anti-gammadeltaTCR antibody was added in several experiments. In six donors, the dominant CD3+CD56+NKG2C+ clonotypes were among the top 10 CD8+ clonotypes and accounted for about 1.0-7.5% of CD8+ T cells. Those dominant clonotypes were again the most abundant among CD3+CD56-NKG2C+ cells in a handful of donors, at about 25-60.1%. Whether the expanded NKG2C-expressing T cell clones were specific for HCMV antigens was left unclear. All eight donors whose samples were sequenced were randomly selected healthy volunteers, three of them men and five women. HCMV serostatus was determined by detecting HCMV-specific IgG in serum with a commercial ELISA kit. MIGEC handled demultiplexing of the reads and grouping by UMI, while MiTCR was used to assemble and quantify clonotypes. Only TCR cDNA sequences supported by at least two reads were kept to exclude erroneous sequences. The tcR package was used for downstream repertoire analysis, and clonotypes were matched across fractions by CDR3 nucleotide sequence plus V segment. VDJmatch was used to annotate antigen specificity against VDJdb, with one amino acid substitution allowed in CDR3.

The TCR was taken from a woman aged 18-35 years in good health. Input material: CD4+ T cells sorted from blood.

In nucleotide form, the sequence is TGCAGCGTTAGTCGGGATCCCTATAGCAATCAGCCCCAGCATTTT. This sequence encodes CSVSRDPYSNQPQHF. The rearrangement combines TRBV29-1 with TRBJ1-5; no D gene is confidently identified. The CDR1 and CDR2 encoded by the germline V gene are SQVTM and ANQGSEA. The junction shows trimming of 5 bases on V and 0 bases on J, plus 14 bases between the germline ends. The CDR3 measures 15 amino acids from cysteine to phenylalanine. The kept DNA is CDR3 alone, 45 bases in frame from the first base.